The subject of this entry is one T cell receptor (beta chain). What it binds is unknown. Method: immunoSEQ multiplex PCR; TCRdb's copy keeps in-frame clones and lacks some. The sample records 130,000 to 150,000 clones, about nine tenths being singletons. The data originate from a study of radiation and T cells in renal cell carcinoma. Regarding the study as a whole: In blood, top tumor clones expanded by 2 weeks, shrinking by 4.

Time point indicated: baseline pretreatment blood. Treatment specified: 15 Gy SBRT to primary tumor, nephrectomy 4 weeks later. The patient's renal cell carcinoma had clear cell pathology. The CDR3 extends over 9 amino acids. CDR1 and CDR2 from the germline V gene are MNHEY and SMNVEV (reference sequence). V was trimmed by 8 bases and J by 7 bases, leaving 3 bases between them. This material consisted of blood, taken from a patient whose treatment included radiotherapy and nephrectomy. The TCR was taken from a woman between 65 and 79 years old with renal cell carcinoma. V is TRBV27 and J is TRBJ1-5; no firm D call. This CDR3 is CASPQPQHF. DNA of the CDR3: TGTGCCAGCCCCCAGCCCCAGCATTTT.